The rows below give T cell receptor beta chains drawn from one sample of a study of blood T cell repertoires in COVID-19. Clones were read by immunoSEQ multiplex PCR, and TCRdb kept only the in-frame ones, dropping some. The data show roughly 290,000 clones, approximately 84% seen once. Sequenced: peripheral blood. These TCRs come from a person between 65 and 79 years old with COVID-19, enrolled during active disease. The CDR3 runs from the conserved cysteine through the conserved F or W. The D gene is left open where the match is weak. A row's size may be missing; if present it is once, few, many or a size class.

abundance	v_gene	len	j_gene	d_gene	CDR3nt	CDR3aa
-	TRBV29-1	13	TRBJ2-5	-	TGCAGCGGGAGGGGACAGATCGGAGAGACCCAGTACTTC	CSGRGQIGETQYF
-	TRBV6-4	13	TRBJ1-1	TRBD1	TGTGCCAGCAGCCAGGGGGTGAACACTGAAGCTTTCTTT	CASSQGVNTEAFF
-	TRBV4-3	14	TRBJ1-2	-	TGCGCCAGCAGCCAAGATATTGGTTTGAGGGGCTACACCTTC	CASSQDIGLRGYTF
-	TRBV29-1	12	TRBJ2-3	-	TGCAGCGTTGCCAGGGGCGAAGATACGCAGTATTTT	CSVARGEDTQYF
-	TRBV27	14	TRBJ1-6	-	TGTGCCAGCAGTTTTAGGGGCTCAGGTTCACCCCTCCACTTT	CASSFRGSGSPLHF
-	TRBV5-5	14	TRBJ1-2	-	TGTGCCAGCAGCTTGGATGGGACTTCCTATGGCTACACCTTC	CASSLDGTSYGYTF
-	TRBV5-6	14	TRBJ2-5	-	TGTGCCAGCAGCTTGGAGGGTAGCGTGGAGACCCAGTACTTC	CASSLEGSVETQYF
few	TRBV7-2	15	TRBJ1-2	-	TGTGCCAGCAGCTCGACCCATACAGGAAACTATGGCTACACCTTC	CASSSTHTGNYGYTF
-	TRBV10-3	13	TRBJ1-2	-	TGTGCCGCCCGGCCGGACAAATTCTATGGCTACACCTTC	CAARPDKFYGYTF
-	TRBV2	13	TRBJ1-5	TRBD1	TGTGCCAGCAGCGGACAGGGGAGCCAGCCCCAGCATTTT	CASSGQGSQPQHF
once	TRBV27	16	TRBJ1-2	TRBD1	TGTGCCAGCAGCAAACAGGGGACAACCATTAACTATGGCTACACCTTC	CASSKQGTTINYGYTF
once	TRBV4-3	16	TRBJ2-1	TRBD2	TGCGCCAGCAGCCAAATGCTAAGCGGGACCCACAATGAGCAGTTCTTC	CASSQMLSGTHNEQFF
-	TRBV9	15	TRBJ2-2	-	TGTGCCAGCAGCGTAGGGACAGTTAACACCGGGGAGCTGTTTTTT	CASSVGTVNTGELFF
-	TRBV19	14	TRBJ2-7	TRBD1	TGTGCCAGTAGTCCCGGACAGGGTTTCTACGAGCAGTACTTC	CASSPGQGFYEQYF
-	TRBV6-2/TRBV6-3	17	TRBJ2-5	TRBD1	TGTGCCAGCAGTCCCTGGGTAGGACAGGTCGTCGACGAGACCCAGTACTTC	CASSPWVGQVVDETQYF
-	TRBV28	17	TRBJ2-1	-	TGTGCCAGCAGTCCCCCGTGGGGTAGCGGAGACTACAATGAGCAGTTCTTC	CASSPPWGSGDYNEQFF
once	TRBV27	15	TRBJ2-1	-	TGTGCCAGCAGTTCCCGAGAAAGTACCTACAATGAGCAGTTCTTC	CASSSRESTYNEQFF
few	TRBV11-1	14	TRBJ2-5	-	TGTGCCAGCAGCTTCAAGACTAGTATGGAGACCCAGTACTTC	CASSFKTSMETQYF
-	TRBV27	15	TRBJ1-2	TRBD1	TGTGCCAGCAGTTCCCTCGACAGGGCTAACTATGGCTACACCTTC	CASSSLDRANYGYTF
-	TRBV11-2	15	TRBJ2-1	TRBD1	TGTGCCAGCAGCTTAGGACAGGGGTGGGAGAATGAGCAGTTCTTC	CASSLGQGWENEQFF
once	TRBV19	16	TRBJ1-2	TRBD1	TGTGCCAGTAGTGCCGGGACAGGGGTGACTAACTATGGCTACACCTTC	CASSAGTGVTNYGYTF
once	TRBV19	14	TRBJ1-6	-	TGTGCCAGTAGGCTCCGAGACAGAAATTCACCCCTCCACTTT	CASRLRDRNSPLHF
-	TRBV2	14	TRBJ2-2	-	TGTGCCAGCATGGAGACAGGGAACACCGGGGAGCTGTTTTTT	CASMETGNTGELFF
once	TRBV7-6	16	TRBJ2-1	-	TGTGCCAGCAGCTTAAGAGGGGGTATGCGGTTCAATGAGCAGTTCTTC	CASSLRGGMRFNEQFF
-	TRBV28	14	TRBJ2-7	TRBD1	TGTGCCAGCAACCCTCAGGACAGGGGGAACGAGCAGTACTTC	CASNPQDRGNEQYF
-	TRBV23-1	15	TRBJ1-1	-	TGCGCCACCAACACAATAAAACCAAGATTCACTGAAGCTTTCTTT	CATNTIKPRFTEAFF
-	TRBV5-1	18	TRBJ1-3	TRBD1	TGCGCCAGCAGCTCGCGGCCACCGGGACAGCGGACAAAAAACACCATATATTTT	CASSSRPPGQRTKNTIYF
-	TRBV21-1	16	TRBJ2-3	-	TGTGCCAGCAGCAAAGCGCTGAAGCGGGAGGGAGATACGCAGTATTTT	CASSKALKREGDTQYF
-	TRBV5-6	15	TRBJ1-6	TRBD1	TGTGCCAGCAGCCCTCCGGGACAGGGGAGATCACCCCTCCACTTT	CASSPPGQGRSPLHF
once	TRBV9	14	TRBJ1-2	-	TGTGCCAGCAGCTCAGTAGGGGTTTCCTATGGCTACACCTTC	CASSSVGVSYGYTF
-	TRBV5-1	13	TRBJ1-6	-	TGCGCCAGCAGCTTGGAGGGGGGGCAAGCCCTCCACTTT	CASSLEGGQALHF
few	TRBV5-6	14	TRBJ1-1	-	TGTGCCAGCAGCTCGGGAGTGGGGAACACTGAAGCTTTCTTT	CASSSGVGNTEAFF
-	TRBV7-9	17	TRBJ2-3	TRBD2	TGTGCCAGCAGTCGAGGGGCCTCGGGAGGGGGCACAGATACGCAGTATTTT	CASSRGASGGGTDTQYF
few	TRBV30	14	TRBJ1-5	-	TGTGCCTGGAGCCCTACCCACGATGGACATCCCCAGCATTTT	CAWSPTHDGHPQHF
-	TRBV19	15	TRBJ2-3	TRBD1	TGTGCCAGTACGGTGTGGGACAGGGGGCAAGATACGCAGTATTTT	CASTVWDRGQDTQYF
-	TRBV18	16	TRBJ2-1	-	TGTGCCAGCTCACCAGGGGAGCGGCCAGGTGTCGATGAGCAGTTCTTC	CASSPGERPGVDEQFF
-	TRBV6-5	13	TRBJ1-2	TRBD1	TGTGCCAGCAGCAGGACAGGCGCAGGGGGCTACACCTTC	CASSRTGAGGYTF
-	TRBV6-5	14	TRBJ2-7	-	TGTGCCAGCAGTTACGCACAGGGTGTCGGCGAGCAGTACTTC	CASSYAQGVGEQYF
few	TRBV5-8	13	TRBJ2-2	-	TGTGCCAGCGGACTGGAAGAAACCGGGGAGCTGTTTTTT	CASGLEETGELFF
-	TRBV11-2	14	TRBJ2-5	-	TGTGCCAGCAGCTTAGGCCAGGGGTGGGAGACCCAGTACTTC	CASSLGQGWETQYF
-	TRBV5-1	15	TRBJ2-7	TRBD1	TGCGCCAGCAGCCGCAACCGGGACAGGGCGTACGAGCAGTACTTC	CASSRNRDRAYEQYF
few	TRBV7-9	15	TRBJ2-2	-	TGTGCCAGCAGCTTATACGGGGTAGGCACCGGGGAGCTGTTTTTT	CASSLYGVGTGELFF
-	TRBV3-1/TRBV3-2	15	TRBJ2-7	TRBD2	TGTGCCAGCAGCCAAGTCTCCAGCGGGAGGCCCAAGCAGTACTTC	CASSQVSSGRPKQYF
few	TRBV6-5	16	TRBJ2-7	TRBD1	TGTGCCAGCAGTTACCAGGGACAGGGGAGCCGCAGCGAGCAGTACTTC	CASSYQGQGSRSEQYF
-	TRBV7-3	16	TRBJ1-2	-	TGTGCCAGCAGCTTAAAACCCGGGGGGACTGGTCGTGGCTACACCTTC	CASSLKPGGTGRGYTF
-	TRBV11-2	15	TRBJ1-6	-	TGTGCCAGCAGCTTAGTGCACAGTTATAATTCACCCCTCCACTTT	CASSLVHSYNSPLHF
-	TRBV5-1	12	TRBJ2-3	-	TGCGCCAGCAGCTTGGTGTCGGATACGCAGTATTTT	CASSLVSDTQYF
-	TRBV7-9	15	TRBJ1-4	-	TGTGCCAGCAGCTCCTCTCAGATTGATAATGAAAAACTGTTTTTT	CASSSSQIDNEKLFF
-	TRBV7-2	15	TRBJ1-5	-	TGTGCCAGCAGCCCCGGGATAATACGAGAACAGCCCCAGCATTTT	CASSPGIIREQPQHF
-	TRBV9	18	TRBJ2-1	TRBD2	TGTGCCAGCAGCGTAGATAGGTCTAGCGGGAGGTATGGGAATGAGCAGTTCTTC	CASSVDRSSGRYGNEQFF
-	TRBV27	14	TRBJ2-2	TRBD2	TGTGCCAGCAGATTGGGGGGGGTACCCGGGGAGCTGTTTTTT	CASRLGGVPGELFF
once	TRBV11-2	17	TRBJ1-2	TRBD1	TGTGCCAGCAGCCCAACCCACGGGACAGGGGGCCGGGATGGCTACACCTTC	CASSPTHGTGGRDGYTF